This TCR beta chain was sequenced for a study of T cells in Graves' hyperthyroidism and ophthalmopathy. RNA transcripts yielded amplified TCR beta CDR3 regions. The primer set for the first-round RT-PCR of the TCR CDR3 was HTBI. TCRdb passed the multiplex PCR reads through MiXCR, listing each CDR3 protein once. The sample comprises around 290,000 distinct CDR3 sequences, roughly 15% of which are singletons, and 7.9% rests with the top ten. In this sample, this clonotype turned up many times. The target antigen is unknown. Absence of ophthalmopathy progression within 18 months defined stable Graves' hyperthyroidism. The ends were cut back, 0 bases at V and 1 base at J, with 7 bases in the middle. Germline V gene sequence: CDR1 SGHRS, CDR2 YFSETQ. The CDR3 consists of 14 residues. Whole-study findings and limits: Classification by a 13 V-J model distinguished ophthalmopathy from stable hyperthyroidism.

The sample was blood. The chain employs TRBV5-1 and TRBJ1-1; D gene ambiguous. This clonotype was sampled from a woman aged 40 to 50 with Graves' hyperthyroidism. CDR3 sequence: CASSLELGNTEAFF. DNA of the CDR3: TGCGCCAGCAGCTTGGAGCTGGGGAACACTGAAGCTTTCTTT.